This TCR beta chain appears in the sequencing data of a study of T-cell memory formation after mild COVID-19. Study observations and caveats: Contracting CD8+ clones were enriched in EMRA, CD4+ mainly in CM and EM. There was no confirmation that second-wave clones peaking on day 37 were SARS-CoV-2 specific. The appearance of some responding clones in pre-infection memory suggested that cross-reactive memory joined. Whereas later expanders leaned CD4+, clones contracting day 15 to 85 showed a balanced CD4/CD8 makeup.

In regard to this clonotype: The antigen remains undetermined.

TCRdb reanalysed the 5' RACE reads using MiXCR and keeps one entry per CDR3 protein. The data hold 250,000 to 300,000 distinct CDR3 sequences, with approximately 8.4% observed a single time. Material: PBMCs or a T cell subset sorted from them (not recorded which). The clonotype originates from a man between 18 and 29 years old who had mild COVID-19 (a few samples of this study predate the infection). Cell type and time point are not known.

The CDR3 DNA sequence: TGTGCCAGCAGTTTAGCGGGGCATGACAATGAGCAGTTCTTC. Its translation: CASSLAGHDNEQFF. V and J are TRBV12-3 or TRBV12-4 and TRBJ2-1; a weak D match, TRBD1 (5 bases). The CDR3 has 14 residues. V was pared by 0 bases and J by 5 bases, with 8 bases between.